What follows are 31 T cell receptor beta chains derived from one specimen sequenced in a study of T cells in narcolepsy (dated by TCRdb to 2017 to 2018). To prepare the library, the immunoSEQ multiplex PCR assay was applied. TCRdb stores this immuneACCESS table with in-frame sequences only. Part of the clones is absent; in the studies checked, under half of the shortfall reflects unresolved V genes, and no reason is known for the rest. For this sample there are over 15,000 clones; roughly 85% appear just once. The top ten constitute 35% to 40% of the sample. The sequencing input was memory (CD45RA-) CD4+ T cells from blood. The sample's cell subset or site, from its label and the paper: memory T cells sorted ex vivo from peripheral blood. These receptors came from a human donor in good health.

The chain joins TRBV18 to TRBJ2-5; 8 nucleotides agree with TRBD1. The J call may be in error: the DNA end matches TRBJ2-7 better. Germline CDR1 KGHSH, CDR2 LQKENI. The CDR3 is 13 residues long. The CDR3 nucleotides read TGTGCCAGCTCTAGGACAGGGCCCTACGAGCAGTACTTC. This translates into CASSRTGPYEQYF.

The rearrangement uses TRBV30 and TRBJ2-3; D may be TRBD2 (6 bases). The germline CDR1 and CDR2 sequences are GTSNPN and SVGIG (reference sequence). The CDR3 is 15 residues long. V lost 2 bases and J lost 2, with 14 bases in between. DNA for the CDR3: TGTGCCTGGAGTCCGACCGGGAGACACACAGATACGCAGTATTTT. Protein sequence: CAWSPTGRHTDTQYF.

The rearrangement joins TRBV10-1 to TRBJ1-2; D might be TRBD1 (5 bases). The germline V gene encodes CDR1 WNHNN and CDR2 SYGVQD (reference sequence). Trimming took 1 base from V and 4 from J, leaving 13 bases between them. The CDR3 has 15 residues. The CDR3 is CASSEFLGTTYGYTF. DNA for the CDR3: TGCGCCAGCAGTGAGTTTCTAGGGACGACCTATGGCTACACCTTC.

J is TRBJ2-3 and V is TRBV5-4; either TRBD1 or TRBD2 may supply D (5 bases each). CDR1 is SGHNT and CDR2 is YYREEE in the germline V gene (reference sequence). V lost 4 bases, J lost 2 bases, and 14 bases lay in between. This CDR3 region has 15 residues. The CDR3 loop reads CASSPGTAATDTQYF. CDR3 nucleotides: TGTGCCAGCAGCCCGGGGACGGCAGCCACAGATACGCAGTATTTT.

There are a few counts of this clone. The chain joins TRBV30 to TRBJ1-5; D might be TRBD1 (6 bases). CDR3 length equals 14 residues. Germline V gene data show CDR1 as GTSNPN and CDR2 as SVGIG (reference sequence). Trimming pared 1 base from V and 4 bases from J, leaving 11 bases between. CDR3 DNA: TGTGCCTGGAGTGGTGGACAGTGGAATCAGCCCCAGCATTTT. Its translation: CAWSGGQWNQPQHF. The variable domain in full, completed from reference TRBV30 and TRBJ1-5, reads SQTIHQWPATLVQPVGSPLSLECTVEGTSNPNLYWYRQAAGRGLQLLFYSVGIGQISSEVPQNLSASRPQDRQFILSSKKLLLSDSGFYLCAWSGGQWNQPQHFGDGTRLSIL.

The chain joins TRBV30 to TRBJ2-7; 7 bases align to TRBD1. Germline CDR1 and CDR2: GTSNPN and SVGIG (reference sequence). Trimming took 2 bases from V and 0 from J; bases not matched to a gene: 4. The CDR3 extends over 14 amino acids. CDR3 region: CAWSYKGASYEQYF. Here the CDR3 DNA reads TGTGCCTGGAGTTATAAGGGGGCCTCCTACGAGCAGTACTTC.

This rearrangement joins TRBV5-1 to TRBJ1-4, with D maybe TRBD1 (5 bases). The V and J ends lost 1 base and 6 bases respectively, with 7 bases between them. Germline V gene data show CDR1 as SGHRS and CDR2 as YFSETQ. The CDR3 runs 13 residues. The CDR3: CASSLLGDEKLFF. Written as DNA, the CDR3 is TGCGCCAGCAGCTTGCTGGGGGATGAAAAACTGTTTTTT. Full variable domain (remainder filled in from reference TRBV5-1 and TRBJ1-4): KAGVTQTPRYLIKTRGQQVTLSCSPISGHRSVSWYQQTPGQGLQFLFEYFSETQRNKGNFPGRFSGRQFSNSRSEMNVSTLELGDSALYLCASSLLGDEKLFFGSGTQLSVL.

V and J are TRBV20-1 and TRBJ2-3; D is possibly TRBD2 (6 bases). CDR1 is DFQATT, CDR2 SNEGSKA, per germline (reference sequence). V shed 8 bases and J shed 5 bases, with 11 bases lying between them. The CDR3 runs to 11 residues. The CDR3 DNA follows: TGCAGTTTCTTCGGGGGAGATACGCAGTATTTT. Translating it yields CSFFGGDTQYF.

This chain links TRBV4-1 with TRBJ2-7, with D perhaps given as TRBD1 or TRBD2 (5 bases each). This CDR3 is 17 amino acids long. V lost 0 bases, J lost 0 bases, and 15 bases lay in between. Germline V lookup: CDR1 MGHRA, CDR2 YSYEKL. The CDR3 DNA follows: TGCGCCAGCAGCCAAGAAAATTCCGGGACCCTCTCCTACGAGCAGTACTTC. Translating it yields CASSQENSGTLSYEQYF.

This sequence joins TRBV7-9 and TRBJ1-1; 8 bases are shared with TRBD1. This CDR3 has 16 amino acids. The V gene's germline CDR1 is SEHNR and CDR2 FQNEAQ (reference sequence). With 1 base clipped from V and 1 base from J, the junction kept 5 bases outside the gene matches. The CDR3 DNA is TGTGCCAGCAGCTTAGGGGCAGGGGGCGAGAACACTGAAGCTTTCTTT. Protein product: CASSLGAGGENTEAFF.

The table lists this clone with a count of one. This chain joins TRBV7-4 and TRBJ1-1; D is unclear. CDR3 length: 13 residues. Germline values: CDR1 SGHVT, CDR2 SQSDAQ. Deletions cut 5 bases from V and 0 bases from J, with 7 bases between. The CDR3 reads CASSRNMNTEAFF. In DNA, the CDR3 is TGTGCCAGCAGCCGAAACATGAACACTGAAGCTTTCTTT.

The chain recombines TRBV5-1 with TRBJ2-2; D gene uncertain. V was pared by 4 bases and J by 6 bases, with 7 bases between. CDR3 length: 12 amino acids. Per the germline V gene, CDR1 is SGHRS and CDR2 is YFSETQ. The CDR3 protein is CASSMEAGELFF. In DNA form, the CDR3 reads TGCGCCAGCAGCATGGAAGCCGGGGAGCTGTTTTTT.

The sample holds one count of this clone. The V and J genes are TRBV2 and TRBJ2-5; D call uncertain. Germline V CDR1 and CDR2: SNHLY, FYNNEI. This CDR3 contains 12 residues. The V end was cut by 3 bases, the J end by 7 bases, with 9 bases between. The CDR3 sequence: CASSDPFSTQYF. As DNA, the CDR3 is TGTGCCAGCAGTGATCCCTTTTCGACCCAGTACTTC.

The rearrangement links TRBV30 to TRBJ2-2; the D gene is possibly TRBD1 (6 bases). Trimming pared 5 bases from V and 1 base from J, leaving 14 bases between. This CDR3 is 15 amino acids long. Looked up from germline, CDR1 is GTSNPN and CDR2 is SVGIG (reference sequence). In DNA, the CDR3 is TGTGCCTGGGGGGGCGTGGGGAGGAACACCGGGGAGCTGTTTTTT. It codes for CAWGGVGRNTGELFF.

This chain uses TRBV5-4 with TRBJ1-2, with a tentative D call TRBD1 (6 bases). The CDR3 covers 13 residues. The V gene lost 4 bases and the J gene lost 3 bases, with 10 bases spanning the gap. Germline V lookup: CDR1 SGHNT, CDR2 YYREEE (reference sequence). The CDR3 region has the DNA TGTGCCAGCAGCGGGGGCGCTGACTATGGCTACACCTTC. Protein sequence: CASSGGADYGYTF.

This rearrangement joins TRBV30 to TRBJ1-5; TRBD1 agrees at 8 bases. Germline V gene lookup returns CDR1 GTSNPN and CDR2 SVGIG (reference sequence). V was pared by 4 bases and J by 7 bases, with 9 bases of the junction left unmatched. The CDR3 loop spans 14 amino acids. DNA of the CDR3: TGTGCCTGGACCCGGGACAGGAATTCCCAGCCCCAGCATTTT. This translates into CAWTRDRNSQPQHF.

The chain has TRBV5-1 and TRBJ2-3, with D possibly being TRBD1 (8 bases). CDR3 length: 15 amino acids. V gave up 5 bases and J gave up 2 bases, with 15 bases separating them. The V gene's germline CDR1 is SGHRS and CDR2 YFSETQ. CDR3 coding DNA: TGCGCCAGCAGACAGACAGGGGACTACACAGATACGCAGTATTTT. It is translated as CASRQTGDYTDTQYF. Full variable domain (remainder filled in from reference TRBV5-1 and TRBJ2-3): KAGVTQTPRYLIKTRGQQVTLSCSPISGHRSVSWYQQTPGQGLQFLFEYFSETQRNKGNFPGRFSGRQFSNSRSEMNVSTLELGDSALYLCASRQTGDYTDTQYFGPGTRLTVL.

With respect to this clone: One end of the junction does not line up with germline, which may come from a read error. Other nucleotide sequences in the sample specify the same CDR3. V gene TRBV2 combines with J gene TRBJ2-7; D could derive from TRBD1 or TRBD2 (5 bases each). The CDR3 extends over 13 amino acids. The germline V gene has CDR1 SNHLY and CDR2 FYNNEI. DNA of the CDR3: TGTGCTAGCAGTGGGGGAGCGTCCTACGAGCAGTACTTC. Translation: CASSGGASYEQYF. The full variable domain, rest sourced from reference TRBV2 and TRBJ2-7, is EPEVTQTPSHQVTQMGQEVILRCVPISNHLYFYWYRQILGQKVEFLVSFYNNEISEKSEIFDDQFSVERPDGSNFTLKIRSTKLEDSAMYFCASSGGASYEQYFGPGTRLTVT.

The V and J genes are TRBV19 and TRBJ1-2; no definite D call. CDR1 is LNHDA, CDR2 SQIVND, per germline (reference sequence). Trimming left V 4 bases short and J 3 bases short, with 9 bases between. The CDR3 length is 13 residues. CDR3: CASSRGWHYGYTF. The CDR3, as DNA: TGTGCCAGTAGTAGAGGTTGGCACTATGGCTACACCTTC. Complete variable domain (other parts from reference TRBV19 and TRBJ1-2): DGGITQSPKYLFRKEGQNVTLSCEQNLNHDAMYWYRQDPGQGLRLIYYSQIVNDFQKGDIAEGYSVSREKKESFPLTVTSAQKNPTAFYLCASSRGWHYGYTFGSGTRLTVV.

This chain links TRBV5-6 with TRBJ1-5; D not certain. This CDR3 is built from 12 residues. V lost 4 bases and J 3 bases, leaving 5 bases between the germline ends. Germline V gene data show CDR1 as SGHDT and CDR2 as YYEEEE. The CDR3 DNA sequence: TGTGCCAGCAGCCTTTTCAATCAGCCCCAGCATTTT. This gives the protein CASSLFNQPQHF.

This clone was seen a handful of times. CDR3 loop: CASSLSPGQGIEAFF. Here the CDR3 DNA reads TGTGCCAGCAGCTTGAGTCCCGGACAGGGGATTGAAGCTTTCTTT. The chain joins TRBV5-4 to TRBJ1-1; TRBD1 agrees at 9 bases. V gave up 1 base and J gave up 7 bases; unmatched junction bases: 8. This CDR3 spans 15 amino acids. CDR1 is SGHNT and CDR2 is YYREEE in the germline V gene (reference sequence). Combining the CDR3 with reference TRBV5-4 and TRBJ1-1 gives the whole variable domain ETGVTQSPTHLIKTRGQQVTLRCSSQSGHNTVSWYQQALGQGPQFIFQYYREEENGRGNFPPRFSGLQFPNYSSELNVNALELDDSALYLCASSLSPGQGIEAFFGQGTRLTVV.

This chain connects TRBV6-6 to TRBJ2-1; TRBD2 matches at 8 bases. The germline CDR1 and CDR2 sequences are MNHNY and SVGAGI (reference sequence). Trimming cost V 5 bases and J 0 bases; bases outside gene matches: 3. CDR3 length equals 15 residues. The CDR3 is CASSTSGSSYNEQFF. CDR3 coding DNA: TGTGCCAGCAGTACCAGCGGGAGCTCCTACAATGAGCAGTTCTTC.

The rearrangement uses TRBV30 and TRBJ1-2, with D perhaps TRBD1 (5 bases). CDR3 length: 14 amino acids. Trimming cost V 3 bases and J 8 bases, with 19 bases left between them. CDR1 and CDR2 from the germline V gene are GTSNPN and SVGIG (reference sequence). The CDR3 DNA reads TGTGCCTGGAGCCGACAACAGGCCCCCGGCGGCTACACCTTC. It is translated as CAWSRQQAPGGYTF.

The chain is built from TRBV30 and TRBJ2-7; D gene ambiguous. The CDR3 covers 11 residues. Per the germline V gene, CDR1 is GTSNPN and CDR2 is SVGIG (reference sequence). The ends were cut back, 0 bases at V and 7 bases at J, with 7 bases in the middle. CDR3: CAWSVGREQYF. CDR3 coding DNA: TGTGCCTGGAGTGTGGGTAGGGAGCAGTACTTC.

This chain connects TRBV19 to TRBJ2-1, with 10 bases identical to TRBD2. The CDR3 loop spans 15 amino acids. Looked up from germline, CDR1 is LNHDA and CDR2 is SQIVND (reference sequence). The V segment lost 8 bases and the J segment 7 bases; nucleotides outside the gene matches: 11. The CDR3 loop reads CASGRDSGGRNEQFF. In DNA, the CDR3 is TGTGCCAGTGGGCGGGATAGCGGGGGGAGGAATGAGCAGTTCTTC.

The V call is TRBV11-3, the J call TRBJ2-1; 10 positions agree with TRBD2. From germline, CDR1 is SGHNT and CDR2 YENEEA. The CDR3 sequence is 17 residues long. V lost 1 base and J lost 8; bases outside the gene matches: 11. CDR3 residues: CASSLGGAGGPSHEQFF. The CDR3 DNA follows: TGTGCCAGCAGCTTAGGAGGAGCGGGAGGGCCTAGCCATGAGCAGTTCTTC. The whole variable domain, remainder taken from reference TRBV11-3 and TRBJ2-1, is EAGVVQSPRYKIIEKKQPVAFWCNPISGHNTLYWYLQNLGQGPELLIRYENEEAVDDSQLPKDRFSAERLKGVDSTLKIQPAELGDSAVYLCASSLGGAGGPSHEQFFGPGTRLTVL.

The CDR3 sequence: CASSRTAGRTEAFF. CDR3 nucleotide sequence: TGTGCCAGCAGCCGAACGGCAGGGCGGACTGAAGCTTTCTTT. The chain joins TRBV5-4 to TRBJ1-1; D is perhaps TRBD1 (5 bases). Trimming pared 4 bases from V and 5 bases from J, leaving 15 bases between. The CDR3 loop spans 14 amino acids. CDR1 and CDR2 (germline): SGHNT, YYREEE (reference sequence).

The chain couples TRBV19 to TRBJ2-7, with 7 bases that match TRBD1. Per the germline V gene, CDR1 is LNHDA and CDR2 is SQIVND (reference sequence). After removal of 7 bases from V and 2 bases from J, the junction contained 8 bases not matched to a gene. The CDR3 contains 14 residues. CDR3 sequence (DNA): TGTGCCAGTACCCCGGACAGGTTCCCCTACGAGCAGTACTTC. Translation: CASTPDRFPYEQYF.

The chain employs TRBV18 and TRBJ2-3; D is perhaps TRBD2 (6 bases). This CDR3 region has 14 residues. The germline V gene encodes CDR1 KGHSH and CDR2 LQKENI. With 1 base removed from V and 5 bases from J, the gap between germline ends came to 10 bases. The CDR3 nucleotides are TGTGCCAGCTCACCACTTGGGGGGAGAGATACGCAGTATTTT. Encoded protein: CASSPLGGRDTQYF.

The chain couples TRBV19 to TRBJ2-5, with D perhaps assigned TRBD1 or TRBD2 (5 bases each). The V gene lost 6 bases and the J gene lost 9 bases, with 14 bases spanning the gap. The germline V gene has CDR1 LNHDA and CDR2 SQIVND (reference sequence). The CDR3 extends over 12 amino acids. CDR3 region: CASSIPPGPQYF. The CDR3, as DNA: TGTGCCAGTAGCATCCCTCCGGGACCCCAGTACTTC.

This clone was detected only once. The chain combines TRBV7-8 with TRBJ2-2; D is unclear. Germline CDR1 is SGHVS and CDR2 is FQNEAQ. The CDR3 sequence is 15 residues long. Trimming removed 1 base at V and 8 bases at J, with 14 bases between. CDR3 residues: CASSLGLSLAGELFF. CDR3 bases: TGTGCCAGCAGCTTAGGTTTATCTTTAGCTGGGGAGCTGTTTTTT.